This is a list of T cell receptor beta chains from one sample in a study of T cells in Graves' hyperthyroidism and ophthalmopathy. Using its own MiXCR run on the multiplex PCR reads, TCRdb lists one record per CDR3 protein. The sample has approximately 640,000 distinct CDR3 sequences; around 16% are singletons. Sequences were obtained from blood. These receptor sequences come from a man between 50 and 59 years old with Graves' hyperthyroidism. The CDR3 runs from the conserved cysteine through the conserved F or W. A D gene is named only where the DNA matches it firmly. Clone size is not always given. Where it is, it says once, few, many or a class for expanded clones.

abundance: many
v_gene: TRBV11-2
d_gene: TRBD2
j_gene: TRBJ2-2
CDR3aa: CASSFGLAVNTGELFF
CDR3nt: TGTGCCAGCAGCTTTGGACTAGCGGTTAACACCGGGGAGCTGTTTTTT

abundance: .
v_gene: TRBV28
d_gene: TRBD2
j_gene: TRBJ2-7
CDR3aa: CASSSQTSGRLSSYEQYF
CDR3nt: TGTGCCAGCAGTTCCCAGACTAGCGGAAGGCTGAGCTCCTACGAGCAGTACTTC

abundance: .
v_gene: TRBV6-1
d_gene: .
j_gene: TRBJ1-4
CDR3aa: CASSPDRGRTTNEKLFF
CDR3nt: TGTGCCAGCAGTCCCGACCGGGGCCGTACAACTAATGAAAAACTGTTTTTT

abundance: many
v_gene: TRBV28
d_gene: TRBD1
j_gene: TRBJ1-6
CDR3aa: CASSLRTGSSYNSPLHF
CDR3nt: TGTGCCAGCAGTCTGCGGACAGGGAGCTCCTATAATTCACCCCTCCACTTT

abundance: many
v_gene: TRBV12-3/TRBV12-4
d_gene: .
j_gene: TRBJ1-2
CDR3aa: CASTQQEEHGYTF
CDR3nt: TGTGCCAGCACCCAACAGGAGGAACATGGCTACACCTTC

abundance: many
v_gene: TRBV28
d_gene: TRBD1
j_gene: TRBJ2-7
CDR3aa: CASSPGTGGAYEQYF
CDR3nt: TGTGCCAGCAGTCCCGGGACAGGGGGCGCCTACGAGCAGTACTTC

abundance: once
v_gene: TRBV29-1
d_gene: TRBD2
j_gene: TRBJ2-1
CDR3aa: CSVAFWAGGPGNEQFF
CDR3nt: TGCAGCGTTGCGTTTTGGGCGGGAGGGCCGGGGAATGAGCAGTTCTTC

abundance: many
v_gene: TRBV18
d_gene: .
j_gene: TRBJ1-1
CDR3aa: CASSPRVRGLNTEAFF
CDR3nt: TGTGCCAGCTCACCACGCGTGCGGGGACTAAACACTGAAGCTTTCTTT

abundance: few
v_gene: TRBV28
d_gene: .
j_gene: TRBJ1-5
CDR3aa: CASSPGPPRKGPQHF
CDR3nt: TGTGCCAGCAGCCCGGGCCCCCCACGGAAGGGGCCCCAGCATTTT

abundance: many
v_gene: TRBV15
d_gene: .
j_gene: TRBJ1-6
CDR3aa: CATSSRRDSPLHF
CDR3nt: TGTGCCACCAGCAGCCGCCGGGATTCACCCCTCCACTTT

abundance: many
v_gene: TRBV11-3
d_gene: TRBD2
j_gene: TRBJ2-1
CDR3aa: CASSSRTSGSYNEQFF
CDR3nt: TGTGCCAGCAGCTCACGGACTAGCGGATCCTACAATGAGCAGTTCTTC

abundance: .
v_gene: TRBV7-9
d_gene: TRBD2
j_gene: TRBJ2-2
CDR3aa: CASITSGRAGTGELFF
CDR3nt: TGTGCCAGCATAACTAGCGGGAGGGCTGGCACCGGGGAGCTGTTTTTT

abundance: .
v_gene: TRBV29-1
d_gene: .
j_gene: TRBJ1-3
CDR3aa: CSANDPSSGNTIYF
CDR3nt: TGCAGCGCAAACGATCCGTCCTCTGGAAACACCATATATTTT

abundance: many
v_gene: TRBV2
d_gene: TRBD2
j_gene: TRBJ2-1
CDR3aa: CASSGSGRIAEQFF
CDR3nt: TGTGCCAGCAGTGGTAGCGGGAGGATTGCTGAGCAGTTCTTC

abundance: many
v_gene: TRBV27
d_gene: TRBD1
j_gene: TRBJ2-1
CDR3aa: CASSARQGSEQFF
CDR3nt: TGTGCCAGCAGTGCCAGACAGGGGAGTGAGCAGTTCTTC

abundance: few
v_gene: TRBV19
d_gene: .
j_gene: TRBJ2-7
CDR3aa: CASSIRRFSDCYEQYF
CDR3nt: TGTGCCAGTAGTATTCGCCGGTTCTCGGACTGCTACGAGCAGTACTTC

abundance: .
v_gene: TRBV9
d_gene: .
j_gene: TRBJ2-1
CDR3aa: CASSVAAESYNEQFF
CDR3nt: TGTGCCAGCAGCGTAGCGGCGGAATCCTACAATGAGCAGTTCTTC

abundance: few
v_gene: TRBV19
d_gene: .
j_gene: TRBJ2-2
CDR3aa: CASSNSFGTGELFF
CDR3nt: TGTGCCAGTAGTAATAGCTTCGGCACCGGGGAGCTGTTTTTT